These 5 T cell receptor beta chains were all obtained from the same sample, sequenced in a study of shared clonotypes between healthy human individuals. The protocol was immunoSEQ multiplex PCR, while the TCRdb copy is restricted to in-frame clones and leaves out a portion. The sample carries some 790,000 clones, roughly two thirds recorded once. Source material: memory CD4+ T cells sorted from blood. Described subset: CD45RA-negative fraction. The receptors stem from a woman in her twenties or thirties in good health.

The chain recombines TRBV9 with TRBJ2-7; 8 bases are a match to TRBD1. CDR1 is SGDLS, CDR2 YYNGEE, per germline. Trimming took 0 bases from V and 6 from J; bases not matched to a gene: 11. The CDR3 totals 16 residues. The CDR3: CASSVEVQGAGGEQYF. CDR3 sequence (DNA): TGTGCCAGCAGCGTAGAAGTGCAGGGGGCAGGGGGCGAGCAGTACTTC.

The chain has TRBV19 and TRBJ1-5; TRBD1 agrees at 9 bases. CDR1 and CDR2 (germline): LNHDA, SQIVND (reference sequence). J gave up 6 bases and V 2 bases, and 11 bases lay outside the gene matches. The CDR3 consists of 17 residues. CDR3 coding DNA: TGTGCCAGTAGTATAAACGCGGACAGGGGACGGGGTCAGCCCCAGCATTTT. Its translation is CASSINADRGRGQPQHF.

This chain links TRBV19 with TRBJ2-1, with D hard to call. V was cut by 7 bases and J by 4 bases, with 14 bases left in between. The CDR3 extends over 14 amino acids. Germline V CDR1 and CDR2: LNHDA, SQIVND (reference sequence). The chain's CDR3 is CASTETPGYNEQFF. CDR3 nucleotides: TGTGCCAGTACAGAGACACCTGGGTACAATGAGCAGTTCTTC.

V usage is TRBV13 and J usage is TRBJ2-5, with D possibly TRBD2 on 6 matching bases. V lost 3 bases and J 0 bases, leaving 8 bases between the germline ends. This CDR3 is 14 amino acids long. The germline V gene encodes CDR1 PRHDT and CDR2 FYEKMQ (reference sequence). The CDR3: CASSFRDYQETQYF. In DNA, the CDR3 is TGTGCCAGCAGCTTCCGGGACTACCAAGAGACCCAGTACTTC.

This clone was counted only a few times. The chain combines TRBV2 with TRBJ2-5; 9 bases match TRBD2. V gave up 5 bases and J gave up 1 base; unmatched junction bases: 8. The V gene's germline CDR1 is SNHLY and CDR2 FYNNEI. The CDR3 runs to 16 residues. The CDR3: CASSRRLAASQETQYF. The CDR3 nucleotides read TGTGCCAGCAGTAGGAGACTAGCGGCCTCCCAAGAGACCCAGTACTTC.